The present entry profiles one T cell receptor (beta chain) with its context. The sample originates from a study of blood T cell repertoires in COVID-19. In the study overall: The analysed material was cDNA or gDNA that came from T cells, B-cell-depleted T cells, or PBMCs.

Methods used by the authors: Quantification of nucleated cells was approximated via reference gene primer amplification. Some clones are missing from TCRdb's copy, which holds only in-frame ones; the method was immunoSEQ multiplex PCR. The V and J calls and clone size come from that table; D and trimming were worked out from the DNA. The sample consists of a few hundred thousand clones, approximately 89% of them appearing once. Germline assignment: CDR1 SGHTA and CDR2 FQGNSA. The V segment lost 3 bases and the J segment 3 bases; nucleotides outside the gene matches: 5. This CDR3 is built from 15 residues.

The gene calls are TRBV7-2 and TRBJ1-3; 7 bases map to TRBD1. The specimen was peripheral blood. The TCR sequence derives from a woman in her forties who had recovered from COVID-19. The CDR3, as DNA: TGTGCCAGCAGCTTGTGGCAGGGGGGTGGAAACACCATATATTTT. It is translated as CASSLWQGGGNTIYF. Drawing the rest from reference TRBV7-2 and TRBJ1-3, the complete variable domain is GAGVSQSPSNKVTEKGKDVELRCDPISGHTALYWYRQSLGQGLEFLIYFQGNSAPDKSGLPSDRFSAERTGGSVSTLTIQRTQQEDSAVYLCASSLWQGGGNTIYFGEGSWLTVV.